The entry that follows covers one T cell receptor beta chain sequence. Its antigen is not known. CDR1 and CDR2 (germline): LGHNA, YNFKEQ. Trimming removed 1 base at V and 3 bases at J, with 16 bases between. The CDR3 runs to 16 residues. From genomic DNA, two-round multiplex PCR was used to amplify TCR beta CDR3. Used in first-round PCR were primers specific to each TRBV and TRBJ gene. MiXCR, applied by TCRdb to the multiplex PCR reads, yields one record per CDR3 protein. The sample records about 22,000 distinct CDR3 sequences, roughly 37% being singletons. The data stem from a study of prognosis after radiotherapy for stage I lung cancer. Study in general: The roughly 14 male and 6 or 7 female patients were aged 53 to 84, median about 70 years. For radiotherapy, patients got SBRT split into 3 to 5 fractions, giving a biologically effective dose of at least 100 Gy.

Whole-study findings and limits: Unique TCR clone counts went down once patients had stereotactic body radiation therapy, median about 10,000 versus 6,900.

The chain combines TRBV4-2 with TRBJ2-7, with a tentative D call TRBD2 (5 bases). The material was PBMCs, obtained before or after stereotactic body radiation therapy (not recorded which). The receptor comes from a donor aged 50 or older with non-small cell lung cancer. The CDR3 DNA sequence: TGTGCCAGCAGCCAAGTTGATAGCGTGAGGAGCTACGAGCAGTACTTC. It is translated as CASSQVDSVRSYEQYF.